This T cell receptor beta chain was identified during a study of identical twins. MiXCR, applied by TCRdb to the 5' RACE reads, yields one record per CDR3 protein. This sample has 1.5 million to 2 million distinct CDR3 sequences; about 31% occur once, and the top ten carry about 0.3%. Study-level results: Its conclusions, products of cross-sectional statistical analysis, did not come from following the same donors. While abundant cord blood beta clonotypes carried fewer insertions, memory repertoires showed no such pattern.

There were only healthy Caucasians among the donors. Comments on this clonotype: The antigen remains undetermined.

Unmatched junction bases numbered 9, after V lost 5 bases and J lost 4 bases. CDR1 is GTSNPN, CDR2 SVGIG, per germline (reference sequence). This CDR3 spans 14 amino acids. The receptor was derived from a newborn girl in good health. The sample was cord blood. The chain joins TRBV30 to TRBJ1-2; 8 bases align to TRBD1. CDR3 protein: CAWAPGQVIYGYTF. The CDR3 nucleotides are TGTGCCTGGGCACCGGGACAGGTGATCTATGGCTACACCTTC.